This T cell receptor (beta chain) was retrieved from a study of vaccination effects on CD4 cells after COVID-19. Study-level information: Sampling occurred 16 days and one week pre-vaccination in two convalescent patients.

TCRdb's copy holds only in-frame clones and misses some; the assay was immunoSEQ multiplex PCR. The data contain 40,000 to 55,000 clones, 60% to 80% of them singletons. Study observations and caveats: Vaccine-induced new clones formed most post-vaccine spike-reactive clones in convalescents. Early post-infection timepoints were missing from the study, which also had few convalescent patients.

Comments on this clone: Its antigen is not known.

Researchers isolated CD4+ T cells once 9 to 11 days of culture had elapsed. The authors exchanged half the medium for IL-2 medium on days 3 and 7. Deletions cut 3 bases from V and 6 bases from J, with 11 bases between. Germline V lookup: CDR1 SGHTA, CDR2 FQGNSA. The CDR3 is 14 amino acids. The origin of this receptor is a human donor who had a prior SARS-CoV-2 infection. V usage is TRBV7-2 and J usage is TRBJ2-2; the D gene is possibly TRBD1 (6 bases). The starting material was CD4+ T cells from PBMCs cultured without peptide, obtained before COVID-19 vaccination. As DNA, the CDR3 is TGTGCCAGCAGCTTTTCAGGGGTCCCCGGGGAGCTGTTTTTT. Translation gives CASSFSGVPGELFF.